These 6 T cell receptor beta chains were sequenced from one sample in a study of T cell responses to AZD1222 COVID-19 vaccine. Sequenced by immunoSEQ multiplex PCR; TCRdb stores in-frame clones only, minus some. The sample lists roughly 160,000 clones, 92% occurring once. The specimen comprised peripheral blood, sampled on day 0 of AZD1222 vaccination. The source of these receptors is an adult in good health.

The chain couples TRBV11-2 to TRBJ2-1, with 8 bases matching TRBD1. In germline, CDR1 is SGHAT, CDR2 FQNNGV. The CDR3 is made up of 17 amino acids. V trimming: 5 bases; J trimming: 0 bases; junction bases outside the gene matches: 9. This chain's CDR3 is CASSDGQGPSSYNEQFF. CDR3 nucleotides: TGTGCCAGCAGCGACGGACAGGGTCCGAGCTCCTACAATGAGCAGTTCTTC.

V is TRBV7-9 and J is TRBJ1-5; the match to TRBD1 covers 7 bases. This CDR3 is 17 amino acids long. J was trimmed by 0 bases and V by 4 bases; bases with no gene match: 9. Germline loops: CDR1 SEHNR, CDR2 FQNEAQ (reference sequence). The CDR3 DNA is TGTGCCAGCAGCTCCGGAGGGGGGACAGATAGCAATCAGCCCCAGCATTTT. This gives the protein CASSSGGGTDSNQPQHF.

The genes are TRBV12-3 or TRBV12-4 and TRBJ1-5; D remains ambiguous. Trimming stripped 8 bases from V and 4 bases from J, with 6 bases between. The CDR3 runs 11 residues. In DNA form, the CDR3 reads TGTGCCAGCGGTGATAATCAGCCCCAGCATTTT. As protein: CASGDNQPQHF.

This chain links TRBV5-1 with TRBJ2-5; D remains unclear. This CDR3 region has 16 residues. CDR1 SGHRS and CDR2 YFSETQ come from the germline V gene. Trimming cost V 4 bases and J 6 bases, with 22 bases left between them. CDR3 nucleotide sequence: TGCGCCAGCAGCCTTGACGGTGAACGAACAAGTCAGACCCAGTACTTC. It codes for CASSLDGERTSQTQYF. Variable domain in full (rest from reference TRBV5-1 and TRBJ2-5): KAGVTQTPRYLIKTRGQQVTLSCSPISGHRSVSWYQQTPGQGLQFLFEYFSETQRNKGNFPGRFSGRQFSNSRSEMNVSTLELGDSALYLCASSLDGERTSQTQYFGPGTRLLVL.

The chain uses TRBV16 and TRBJ1-5; maybe TRBD1 (6 bases). Germline V gene sequence: CDR1 KGHSY, CDR2 FQNENV. The CDR3 is made up of 15 amino acids. V lost 1 base and J 4 bases, leaving 11 bases between the germline ends. CDR3 nucleotide sequence: TGTGCCAGCAGCCAATTGGGGGCGCGAAATCAGCCCCAGCATTTT. Its translation is CASSQLGARNQPQHF. Supplemented by reference TRBV16 and TRBJ1-5, the full variable domain reads GEEVAQTPKHLVRGEGQKAKLYCAPIKGHSYVFWYQQVLKNEFKFLISFQNENVFDETGMPKERFSAKCLPNSPCSLEIQATKLEDSAVYFCASSQLGARNQPQHFGDGTRLSIL.

This clone appeared a single time. The chain uses TRBV5-8 and TRBJ1-5; D uncertain. This CDR3 comprises 14 residues. The germline gives CDR1 SGHTS, CDR2 YDEGEE. V was trimmed by 4 bases and J by 0 bases, leaving 8 bases between them. CDR3 residues: CASSAAYSNQPQHF. CDR3 coding DNA: TGTGCCAGCAGCGCCGCTTATAGCAATCAGCCCCAGCATTTT.